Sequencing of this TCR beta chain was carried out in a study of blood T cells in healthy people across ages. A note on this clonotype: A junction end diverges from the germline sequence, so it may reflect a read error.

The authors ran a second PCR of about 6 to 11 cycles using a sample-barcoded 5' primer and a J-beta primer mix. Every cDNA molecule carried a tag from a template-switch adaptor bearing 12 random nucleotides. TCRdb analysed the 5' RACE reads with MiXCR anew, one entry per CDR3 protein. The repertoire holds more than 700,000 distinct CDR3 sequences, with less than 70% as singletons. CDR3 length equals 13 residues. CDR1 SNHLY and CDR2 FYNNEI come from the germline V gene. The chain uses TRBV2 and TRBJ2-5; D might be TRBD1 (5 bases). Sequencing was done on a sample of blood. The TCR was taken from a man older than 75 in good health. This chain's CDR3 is CAGSPDMQETQYF. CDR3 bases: TGTGCCGGCAGTCCGGACATGCAGGAGACCCAGTACTTC.